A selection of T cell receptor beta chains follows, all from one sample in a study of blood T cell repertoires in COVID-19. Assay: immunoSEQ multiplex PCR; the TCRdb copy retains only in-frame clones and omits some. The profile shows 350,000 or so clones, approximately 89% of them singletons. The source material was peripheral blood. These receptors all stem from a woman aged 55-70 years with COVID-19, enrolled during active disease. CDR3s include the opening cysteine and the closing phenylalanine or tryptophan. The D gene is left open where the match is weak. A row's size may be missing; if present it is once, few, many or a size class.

DNA: TGTGCCAGTAGCAGTCCCGGGACAGGGGCCGATTATGGCTACACCTTC; CDR3: CASSSPGTGADYGYTF; size: -; D: TRBD1; J: TRBJ1-2; V: TRBV19
DNA: TGCGCCAGCAGCTTGATTCCAGGGGGCCCAGCTAACTATGGCTACACCTTC; CDR3: CASSLIPGGPANYGYTF; size: -; D: TRBD1; J: TRBJ1-2; V: TRBV5-1
DNA: TGTGCCATCAGTGATGGGTCAGGGACTCTAGACGAGCAGTACTTC; CDR3: CAISDGSGTLDEQYF; size: few; D: -; J: TRBJ2-7; V: TRBV10-3
DNA: TGCGCCAGCAGCCAAGAGTGGGGCAGCAATCAGCCCCAGCATTTT; CDR3: CASSQEWGSNQPQHF; size: -; D: -; J: TRBJ1-5; V: TRBV4-1
DNA: TGTGCCAGCAGCTTAGGGGCAGCCTATGGCTACACCTTC; CDR3: CASSLGAAYGYTF; size: -; D: -; J: TRBJ1-2; V: TRBV7-2
DNA: TGTGCCAGCAGCCTCGTACCGACCGACAGAAACAATCAGCCCCAGCATTTT; CDR3: CASSLVPTDRNNQPQHF; size: -; D: -; J: TRBJ1-5; V: TRBV7-6
DNA: TGTGCCAGTAGTATAGGGCAGTTCAATCAGCCCCAGCATTTT; CDR3: CASSIGQFNQPQHF; size: -; D: -; J: TRBJ1-5; V: TRBV19
DNA: TGTGCCAGCAGCCAAGATCCCGGTCAGCCCCAGCATTTT; CDR3: CASSQDPGQPQHF; size: -; D: -; J: TRBJ1-5; V: TRBV3-1/TRBV3-2
DNA: TGTGCCAGCAGCCTGGGCCCTAGCGGGGAAATTGCGAACACCGGGGAGCTGTTTTTT; CDR3: CASSLGPSGEIANTGELFF; size: few; D: TRBD2; J: TRBJ2-2; V: TRBV4-2
DNA: TGCAGCGTTGAAGATGGAGACACCATATATTTT; CDR3: CSVEDGDTIYF; size: -; D: -; J: TRBJ1-3; V: TRBV29-1
DNA: TGTGCCAGCAGTGAACACTCTGGAAACACCATATATTTT; CDR3: CASSEHSGNTIYF; size: -; D: -; J: TRBJ1-3; V: TRBV3-1/TRBV3-2
DNA: TGTGCCAGCAGCCGCGGGACAGGGGGCCATCAGCCCCAGCATTTT; CDR3: CASSRGTGGHQPQHF; size: -; D: TRBD1; J: TRBJ1-5; V: TRBV7-9
DNA: TGTGCCAGCAGCCGGACAGGGCGGCATGGCTACACCTTC; CDR3: CASSRTGRHGYTF; size: -; D: TRBD1; J: TRBJ1-2; V: TRBV6-5
DNA: TGCAGCGCAACCCTCAGAGGTTCCGGGGGTCGCTGCACCTTC; CDR3: CSATLRGSGGRCTF; size: -; D: -; J: TRBJ1-2; V: TRBV29-1
DNA: TGCGCCAGCAGCTTGGACGGCAGCATTACGGGGTCCTATCATGGCTACACCTTC; CDR3: CASSLDGSITGSYHGYTF; size: -; D: -; J: TRBJ1-2; V: TRBV5-1
DNA: TGCGCCAGCAGCTTGGACAGGGGGAACACTGAAGCTTTCTTT; CDR3: CASSLDRGNTEAFF; size: -; D: TRBD1; J: TRBJ1-1; V: TRBV5-1
DNA: TGTGCCAGCAGCTTGGGGGCAACTGGAAACACCATATATTTT; CDR3: CASSLGATGNTIYF; size: -; D: -; J: TRBJ1-3; V: TRBV5-4
DNA: TGTGCCAGCAGACGAGGGACAGGTCTGAACACTGAAGCTTTCTTT; CDR3: CASRRGTGLNTEAFF; size: -; D: TRBD1; J: TRBJ1-1; V: TRBV28
DNA: TGTGCCAGCAGAAACACAGGGGGTCAGGGCAATCAGCCCCAGCATTTT; CDR3: CASRNTGGQGNQPQHF; size: -; D: TRBD1; J: TRBJ1-5; V: TRBV2
DNA: TGTGCCAGCAGTCCGCTAACCCCGAGCTCCTATAATTCACCCCTCCACTTT; CDR3: CASSPLTPSSYNSPLHF; size: -; D: -; J: TRBJ1-6; V: TRBV6-6
DNA: TGCGCCAGCAGCTTGGTAGAGGGGGCCAAGCAGTACTTC; CDR3: CASSLVEGAKQYF; size: -; D: TRBD1; J: TRBJ2-7; V: TRBV5-1
DNA: TGTGCCTGGAGTGTGCAGTACGAAAAACTGTTTTTT; CDR3: CAWSVQYEKLFF; size: -; D: -; J: TRBJ1-4; V: TRBV30